The table lists the clone carrying this T cell receptor beta chain with a few counts. Its antigen remains unknown. A single record per CDR3 protein comes from TCRdb applying MiXCR to the 5' RACE reads. The top ten hold just over 14% of the sample, which has some 250,000 distinct CDR3 sequences, 5.5% to 7.5% seen once. These data belong to a study of identical twins. The study's findings and limits: Zero-insertion analyses might be partly confounded by invariant T cells like MAIT and iNKT. With abundant cord blood beta clonotypes, insertions were fewer; memory repertoires showed no such pattern. Weaker excess twin sharing was observed in beta out-of-frame sequences.

Germline V lookup: CDR1 MNHEY, CDR2 SMNVEV (reference sequence). Trimming shortened V by 10 bases and J by 8 bases, and 14 bases separated the two germline ends. This CDR3 comprises 11 residues. These data were likewise used in another study, on T cells expressing NK-cell markers.

The clonotype was recovered from a woman between 18 and 29 years old in good health. Sequencing used CD8+ T cells sorted from blood. The rearrangement links TRBV27 to TRBJ1-2; D not resolved. In DNA form, the CDR3 reads TGTGCCACCCTTCACGGCGAGGGCTACACCTTC. Its protein is CATLHGEGYTF.